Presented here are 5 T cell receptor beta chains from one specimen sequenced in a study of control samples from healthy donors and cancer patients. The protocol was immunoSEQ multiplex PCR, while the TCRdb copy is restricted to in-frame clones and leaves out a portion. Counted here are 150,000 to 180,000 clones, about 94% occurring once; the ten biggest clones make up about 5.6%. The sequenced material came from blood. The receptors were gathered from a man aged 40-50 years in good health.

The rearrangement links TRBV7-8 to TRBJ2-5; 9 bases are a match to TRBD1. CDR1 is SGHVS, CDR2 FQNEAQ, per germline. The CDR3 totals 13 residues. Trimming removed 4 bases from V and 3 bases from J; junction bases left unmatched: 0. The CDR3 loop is CASSWDREETQYF. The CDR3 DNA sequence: TGTGCCAGCAGCTGGGACAGGGAAGAGACCCAGTACTTC. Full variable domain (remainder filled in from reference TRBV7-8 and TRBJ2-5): GAGVSQSPRYKVAKRGQDVALRCDPISGHVSLFWYQQALGQGPEFLTYFQNEAQLDKSGLPSDRFFAERPEGSVSTLKIQRTQQEDSAVYLCASSWDREETQYFGPGTRLLVL.

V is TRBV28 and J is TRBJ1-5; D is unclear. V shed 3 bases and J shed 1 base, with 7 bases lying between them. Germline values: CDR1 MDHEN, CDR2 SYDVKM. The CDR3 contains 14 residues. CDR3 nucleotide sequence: TGTGCCAGCAGTTTCGTGGGGAGCAATCAGCCCCAGCATTTT. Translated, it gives CASSFVGSNQPQHF.

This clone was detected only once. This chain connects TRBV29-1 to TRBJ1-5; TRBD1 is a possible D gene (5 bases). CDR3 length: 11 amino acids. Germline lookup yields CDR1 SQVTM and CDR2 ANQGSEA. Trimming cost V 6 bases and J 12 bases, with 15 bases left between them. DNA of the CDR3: TGCAGCGTCCTCTGGGGCCGGTTCCAGCATTTT. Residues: CSVLWGRFQHF.

As DNA, the CDR3 is TGTGCCAGCAGCGGGACGGCAGACAGGGTTAGTGGCTACACCTTC. It yields the protein CASSGTADRVSGYTF. The V gene is TRBV5-4, the J gene TRBJ1-2, with TRBD1 identical over 7 bases. Per the germline V gene, CDR1 is SGHNT and CDR2 is YYREEE (reference sequence). CDR3 length: 15 residues. V lost 4 bases and J lost 7; bases outside the gene matches: 13.

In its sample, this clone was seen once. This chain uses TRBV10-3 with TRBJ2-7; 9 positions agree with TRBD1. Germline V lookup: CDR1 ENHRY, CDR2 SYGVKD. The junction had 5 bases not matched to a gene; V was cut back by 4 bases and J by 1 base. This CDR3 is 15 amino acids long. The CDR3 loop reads CAISGPGQGSYEQYF. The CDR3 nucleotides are TGTGCCATCAGTGGGCCGGGACAGGGATCCTACGAGCAGTACTTC.